This entry concerns a single T cell receptor beta chain. Antigen specificity is unknown. This sample is part of a study of CD8+ T cells in alopecia areata. Overall study context: Patients given treatment had severity scored by the percentage of scalp area affected. Study-wide results and caveats: Scalp samples also yield sequences from resident alphabeta T cells of normal skin.

The CDR3 runs to 13 residues. Germline CDR1 SQVTM, CDR2 ANQGSEA. J gave up 6 bases and V 6 bases, and 4 bases lay outside the gene matches. In each case, RNA was isolated and then reverse transcribed into cDNA as the sequencing template. Produced via immunoSEQ multiplex PCR; TCRdb's table is partial and in-frame only. The repertoire holds around 290,000 clones, 58% seen once, with more than 1.5% in the top ten. Treatment meaning: oral pan-JAK inhibitor, 5-10 mg twice daily. This specimen consisted of CD4+ T cells sorted from blood, obtained at week 24, from a patient treated with tofacitinib. The V and J genes are TRBV29-1 and TRBJ1-4, with 10 bases lining up with TRBD1. The clonotype comes from a human donor with alopecia areata. CDR3 in amino acids: CSVGTGVYEKLFF. The DNA of the CDR3 is TGCAGCGTAGGGACAGGGGTATATGAAAAACTGTTTTTT.